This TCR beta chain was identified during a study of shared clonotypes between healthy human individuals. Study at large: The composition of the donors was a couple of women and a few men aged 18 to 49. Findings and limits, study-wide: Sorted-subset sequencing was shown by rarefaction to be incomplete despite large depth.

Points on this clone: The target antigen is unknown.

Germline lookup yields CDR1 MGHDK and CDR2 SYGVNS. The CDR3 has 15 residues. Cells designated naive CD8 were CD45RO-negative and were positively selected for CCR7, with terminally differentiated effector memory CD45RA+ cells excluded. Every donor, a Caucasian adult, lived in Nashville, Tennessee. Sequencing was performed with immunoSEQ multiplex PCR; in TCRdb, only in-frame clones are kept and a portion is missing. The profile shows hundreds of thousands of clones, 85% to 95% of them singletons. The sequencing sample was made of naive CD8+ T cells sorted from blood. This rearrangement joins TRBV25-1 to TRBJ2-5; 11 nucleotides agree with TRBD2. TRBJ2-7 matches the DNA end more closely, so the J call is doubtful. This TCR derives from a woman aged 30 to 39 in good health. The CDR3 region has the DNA TGTGCCAGCAGTTCCGGACTAGCGGGTCCGTACGAGCAGTACTTC. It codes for CASSSGLAGPYEQYF.